Following are 18 T cell receptor beta chains from one sample sequenced in a study of CD4+ T cells in melanoma. Clones were sequenced by immunoSEQ multiplex PCR, and TCRdb holds only the in-frame ones, with some missing. Here the sample spans 15,000 or so clones, roughly 69% being singletons. The specimen sequenced was cells from a culture (not recorded whether cultured in vitro). Source of these receptors: a human donor with melanoma.

There are a few counts of this clone. This rearrangement joins TRBV5-4 to TRBJ2-1; tentatively, D is TRBD2 (6 bases). Germline values: CDR1 SGHNT, CDR2 YYREEE (reference sequence). Trimming took off 2 bases at V and 5 bases at J, with 11 bases between the two ends. The CDR3 sequence is 14 residues long. This CDR3 reads CASSLTSLNNEQFF. DNA for the CDR3: TGTGCCAGCAGCTTAACTAGCCTTAACAATGAGCAGTTCTTC.

This chain connects TRBV19 to TRBJ1-2; 8 bases match TRBD1. This CDR3 is built from 14 residues. Trimming took 3 bases from V and 7 from J; bases not matched to a gene: 7. Per the germline V gene, CDR1 is LNHDA and CDR2 is SQIVND (reference sequence). This chain's CDR3 is CASSIGQGSAGYTF. The CDR3 region has the DNA TGTGCCAGTAGTATTGGACAGGGTTCTGCTGGCTACACCTTC.

This clone has just a few counts. This chain links TRBV21-1 with TRBJ1-5. TRBV21-1 is a pseudogene segment. The CDR3 is 16 amino acids. The CDR3 reads CASSNKGRASNQPQHF. The CDR3 DNA follows: TGTGCCAGCAGCAACAAGGGGAGGGCGAGCAATCAGCCCCAGCATTTT.

The chain is built from TRBV11-2 and TRBJ2-3; tentatively, D is TRBD2 (6 bases). There are 16 residues in the CDR3. The V gene lost 5 bases and the J gene lost 5 bases, with 20 bases spanning the gap. Germline values: CDR1 SGHAT, CDR2 FQNNGV. This chain's CDR3 is CASSRGVAQRGDTQYF. CDR3 DNA sequence: TGTGCCAGCAGCCGCGGGGTAGCCCAGAGGGGAGATACGCAGTATTTT.

V is TRBV6-5 and J is TRBJ1-3, with D possibly being TRBD1 (5 bases). V was trimmed by 7 bases and J by 0 bases, leaving 10 bases between them. The V gene's germline CDR1 is MNHEY and CDR2 SVGAGI. The CDR3 contains 14 residues. CDR3 amino acids: CASTSGGSGNTIYF. The CDR3 DNA follows: TGTGCCAGCACCTCTGGGGGCTCTGGAAACACCATATATTTT.

The chain uses TRBV12-5 and TRBJ2-3; TRBD1 matches at 7 bases. The germline CDR1 and CDR2 sequences are LGHNT and FRNRAP. The CDR3 spans 19 residues. Trimming cost V 0 bases and J 0 bases; bases outside gene matches: 12. The CDR3 DNA reads as TGTGCTAGTGGTTTGGTACTTTGGGACAGAAAGGGTAGCACAGATACGCAGTATTTT. Encoded protein: CASGLVLWDRKGSTDTQYF.

This clone was counted only a few times. The chain carries TRBV18 and TRBJ1-2; D is undetermined. Germline CDR1 is KGHSH and CDR2 is LQKENI. CDR3 length equals 13 residues. The V end lost 2 bases, the J end lost 4 bases, and 8 bases lay between the germline ends. In DNA, the CDR3 is TGTGCCAGCTCACCAGGGCACGTCTATGGCTACACCTTC. It yields the protein CASSPGHVYGYTF.

This rearrangement joins TRBV30 to TRBJ2-5, with D perhaps matching TRBD2 (7 bases). The V end lost 5 bases, the J end lost 5 bases, and 15 bases lay between the germline ends. Germline loops: CDR1 GTSNPN, CDR2 SVGIG (reference sequence). This CDR3 has 13 residues. CDR3 in DNA: TGTGCCTGGGGGGGAGGGGGGGTGGAGACCCAGTACTTC. Protein: CAWGGGGVETQYF.

The rearrangement links TRBV5-4 to TRBJ2-2; D possibly uses TRBD1 or TRBD2 (5 bases each). The germline V gene has CDR1 SGHNT and CDR2 YYREEE (reference sequence). The V end was cut by 3 bases, the J end by 6 bases, with 18 bases between. This CDR3 spans 16 amino acids. CDR3 in DNA: TGTGCCAGCAGCTCCTCGGGGCGCCGGGACGCCGGGGAGCTGTTTTTT. This encodes CASSSSGRRDAGELFF.

The chain couples TRBV2 to TRBJ2-3; TRBD1 aligns across 8 bases. Germline CDR1 and CDR2: SNHLY and FYNNEI. J was trimmed by 2 bases and V by 5 bases; bases with no gene match: 3. This CDR3 has 14 amino acids. DNA for the CDR3: TGTGCCAGCAGTAGGACAGGGTACACAGATACGCAGTATTTT. This gives the protein CASSRTGYTDTQYF.

The chain carries TRBV15 and TRBJ2-2; 9 nucleotides line up with TRBD1. Losses at the gene ends were 1 base for V and 7 bases for J; bases not matched to a gene: 4. The CDR3 loop spans 15 amino acids. CDR1 and CDR2 from the germline V gene are LNHNV and YYDKDF (reference sequence). The DNA for the CDR3 is TGTGCCACCAGCAGAGCACAGGGGGCCGGCGGGGAGCTGTTTTTT. This encodes CATSRAQGAGGELFF. The variable domain in full, completed from reference TRBV15 and TRBJ2-2, reads DAMVIQNPRYQVTQFGKPVTLSCSQTLNHNVMYWYQQKSSQAPKLLFHYYDKDFNNEADTPDNFQSRRPNTSFCFLDIRSPGLGDTAMYLCATSRAQGAGGELFFGEGSRLTVL.

This clone was counted a few times. The V and J genes are TRBV7-8 and TRBJ2-7; the D gene is possibly TRBD2 (5 bases). The ends were cut back, 3 bases at V and 3 bases at J, with 9 bases in the middle. Germline V gives CDR1 SGHVS, CDR2 FQNEAQ. The CDR3 runs 13 residues. The CDR3: CASSFTSNYEQYF. CDR3 nucleotides: TGTGCCAGCAGCTTTACTAGTAACTACGAGCAGTACTTC. The entire variable domain, with the rest obtained from reference TRBV7-8 and TRBJ2-7, is as follows: GAGVSQSPRYKVAKRGQDVALRCDPISGHVSLFWYQQALGQGPEFLTYFQNEAQLDKSGLPSDRFFAERPEGSVSTLKIQRTQQEDSAVYLCASSFTSNYEQYFGPGTRLTVT.

In its sample, this clone was seen a few times. The gene calls are TRBV7-8 and TRBJ1-2; D not certain. This CDR3 is 14 amino acids long. The germline CDR1 and CDR2 sequences are SGHVS and FQNEAQ. V lost 3 bases to trimming and J lost 3 bases, with 11 bases between them. In DNA, the CDR3 is TGTGCCAGCAGCTTGGAAACAGCAGACTATGGCTACACCTTC. Translating gives CASSLETADYGYTF.

The V gene is TRBV7-6, the J gene TRBJ2-7; D possibly uses TRBD1 or TRBD2 (5 bases each). The CDR3 spans 14 residues. Deletions cut 5 bases from V and 5 bases from J, with 16 bases between. Germline V gene data show CDR1 as SGHVS and CDR2 as FNYEAQ. The CDR3 nucleotides read TGTGCCAGCAGCCATTCCGGGACGCCCCACGAGCAGTACTTC. Its translation is CASSHSGTPHEQYF.

The V call is TRBV20-1, the J call TRBJ1-4; D is ambiguous. The germline V gene encodes CDR1 DFQATT and CDR2 SNEGSKA (reference sequence). V lost 3 bases and J lost 13, with 12 bases in between. The CDR3 consists of 11 residues. The CDR3 region is CSASLLEGLFF. Here the CDR3 DNA reads TGCAGTGCTAGCCTTTTAGAGGGACTGTTTTTT.

The chain carries TRBV9 and TRBJ1-2; D perhaps matches TRBD1 (6 bases). The germline gives CDR1 SGDLS, CDR2 YYNGEE. V lost 3 bases and J 7 bases, leaving 16 bases between the germline ends. This CDR3 is 14 amino acids long. DNA for the CDR3: TGTGCCAGCAGCGCGGACAGTGGCTATGTTGGCTACACCTTC. This sequence encodes CASSADSGYVGYTF.

The chain employs TRBV2 and TRBJ1-1, with D unresolved. V was pared by 5 bases and J by 11 bases, with 15 bases between. Germline V CDR1 and CDR2: SNHLY, FYNNEI. The CDR3 loop spans 12 amino acids. CDR3 nucleotides: TGTGCCAGCAGTCCCATAGGCCGTTGGGCTTTCTTT. It is translated as CASSPIGRWAFF.

Regarding this clone: One junction end does not reproduce the germline sequence, and a read error may be involved. The V gene is TRBV11-2, the J gene TRBJ2-7; the match to TRBD1 covers 9 bases. Germline V lookup: CDR1 SGHAT, CDR2 FQNNGV. The CDR3 consists of 13 residues. The CDR3 coding sequence is TGTGCCAGCAGCTTAGGGGGGACAGGGCGGGGGAACTTC. Residues: CASSLGGTGRGNF.